This T cell receptor (beta chain) stems from a study of CD8 T cells in Susac syndrome. Study-level points and caveats: Susac syndrome CD4+ T cell repertoires showed no clonal expansion.

Remarks on this clonotype: Its antigen is still unknown.

TEMRA cells were enriched by FACS, and CD4+ and CD8+ T cells were negatively isolated. The RNA, 0.5 to 1 ug, was put through reverse transcription using random hexamers. Coverage of TCR beta CDR3 amplification by immunoSEQ multiplex PCR extended to 54 Vbeta and 13 Jbeta. TCRdb independently ran MiXCR on the immunoSEQ multiplex PCR reads; one entry per CDR3 protein. This table has 200,000 to 250,000 distinct CDR3 sequences, about 95% appearing once. The germline V gene has CDR1 MDHEN and CDR2 SYDVKM. The CDR3 totals 15 residues. The V end was cut by 5 bases, the J end by 3 bases, with 16 bases between.

This chain uses TRBV28 with TRBJ1-1; D not certain. This sequence originates from a human donor with Susac syndrome. The sequenced sample was CD4+ T cells from PBMCs. CDR3 sequence: CASSPPRGRDTEAFF. The CDR3 nucleotides are TGTGCCAGCAGTCCACCCCGTGGAAGGGACACTGAAGCTTTCTTT.